The clone carrying this T cell receptor beta chain showed up just a few times. Its antigen remains unidentified. Germline CDR1 reads KGHDR; CDR2 reads SFDVKD. This CDR3 is built from 14 residues. The V end was cut by 5 bases, the J end by 6 bases, with 13 bases between. This entry is derived from a study of T cells in tumors after PD-1 blockade. Study as a whole: Some patients also took daily vismodegib 150 mg during anti-PD-1 treatment. Study results and caveats: Clonal replacement, not reinvigoration, is suggested for expanded exhausted CD8+ clones after therapy. Clonal replacement appeared only between pre- and post-treatment samples.

Using immunoSEQ multiplex PCR, the repertoire was profiled, and TCRdb retains in-frame clones only, with some absent. The sample records some 10,000 clones, more than 65% being singletons. The input for sequencing was tumor tissue, taken after anti-PD-1 treatment. This chain connects TRBV24-1 to TRBJ1-5, with D uncertain. The receptor comes from a human donor with basal cell carcinoma. The CDR3 DNA reads as TGTGCCACCAGTGCGAGTTTTTCGGGTCAGCCCCAGCATTTT. As protein: CATSASFSGQPQHF.